This T cell receptor (beta chain) was observed in a study of brain T cells in children with intractable seizures. Findings and caveats of the study: Viral specificity was inferred only from CDR3 similarity; HCMV serostatus was unknown.

Germline V gives CDR1 LNHDA, CDR2 SQIVND (reference sequence). V was cut by 7 bases and J by 0 bases, with 18 bases left in between. The CDR3 consists of 17 residues. Time point reported: blood from clinic visit 5 months post-surgery; TSC patient then seizure free. The sequenced cases were selected for having the highest brain T cell transcript signatures. On this clone: Its antigen is unidentified.

TCRdb's copy holds only in-frame clones and misses some; the assay was immunoSEQ multiplex PCR. The sample includes 340,000 or so clones, over 90% of them seen just once. The sequencing here drew on peripheral blood, taken more than 4 months after surgery. The chain uses TRBV19 and TRBJ2-2; perhaps TRBD1 as D (6 bases). This clonotype was obtained from a boy under three years old with tuberous sclerosis and intractable seizures. In nucleotides, the CDR3 is TGTGCCAGTACCTCGAGGGACAACGCAGCGAACACCGGGGAGCTGTTTTTT. Its translation: CASTSRDNAANTGELFF.